Following are 30 T cell receptor beta chains from one sample sequenced in a study of blood T cell repertoires in COVID-19. The data were produced by immunoSEQ multiplex PCR, yet TCRdb's version contains in-frame clones alone and is incomplete. The sample gives just over 250,000 clones, 75% to 90% of which show up once; 10% is in the top ten. What was sequenced was peripheral blood. These receptor sequences come from a woman between 65 and 79 years old with COVID-19, enrolled during active disease.

The gene calls are TRBV5-1 and TRBJ1-2; the D gene is possibly TRBD1 (6 bases). Germline V gives CDR1 SGHRS, CDR2 YFSETQ. V dropped 2 bases and J dropped 6 bases, with 14 bases sitting between them. This CDR3 comprises 14 residues. CDR3 coding DNA: TGCGCCAGCAGCTTAAACTTACAGGGAAATGGCTACACCTTC. Protein: CASSLNLQGNGYTF.

This rearrangement joins TRBV4-3 to TRBJ1-5; D is unresolved. The ends were cut back, 1 base at V and 4 bases at J, with 5 bases in the middle. This CDR3 spans 13 amino acids. From germline, CDR1 is LGHNA and CDR2 YSLEER. The CDR3 DNA reads as TGCGCCAGCAGCCAAGCCGGGAATCAGCCCCAGCATTTT. It specifies CASSQAGNQPQHF.

The chain employs TRBV23-1 and TRBJ2-1; 9 bases agree with TRBD2. TRBV23-1 is classed as an ORF, of uncertain function. The length of the CDR3 is 18 residues. The V gene end was trimmed by 2 bases and the J gene end by 7 bases; junction bases not matched to a gene: 15. Written as DNA, the CDR3 is TGCGCCAGCAGTCAAGGGGCAGGGCGGCTAGCGGGAACTAATGAGCAGTTCTTC. It encodes CASSQGAGRLAGTNEQFF.

This chain uses TRBV29-1 with TRBJ2-5; TRBD1 might be the D (6 bases). Germline V lookup: CDR1 SQVTM, CDR2 ANQGSEA. The CDR3 has 12 residues. Trimming left V 6 bases short and J 6 bases short, with 14 bases between. CDR3 bases: TGCAGCGTAAAAACAGGGTCAAAGACCCAGTACTTC. Translation: CSVKTGSKTQYF.

The chain couples TRBV6-5 to TRBJ1-4; D not certain. Germline V lookup: CDR1 MNHEY, CDR2 SVGAGI. V was trimmed by 0 bases and J by 8 bases, leaving 10 bases between them. The CDR3 has 14 amino acids. The CDR3 DNA follows: TGTGCCAGCAGTTACTCCGGGGATCGGGAAAAACTGTTTTTT. It is translated as CASSYSGDREKLFF.

This chain connects TRBV7-2 to TRBJ1-2; no clear D. V lost 4 bases, J lost 5 bases, and 11 bases lay in between. CDR1 is SGHTA, CDR2 FQGNSA, per germline. The CDR3 runs 13 residues. The CDR3 sequence: CASSSPSGYGYTF. CDR3 nucleotide sequence: TGTGCCAGCAGCTCCCCCTCCGGGTATGGCTACACCTTC.

V usage is TRBV6-6 and J usage is TRBJ1-5; possible D gene TRBD1, 5 bases. Germline CDR1 MNHNY, CDR2 SVGAGI (reference sequence). This CDR3 is built from 14 residues. Trimming stripped 7 bases from V and 6 bases from J, with 16 bases between. The DNA for the CDR3 is TGTGCCAGCACCCCTGGGGGGTTGGGTCAGCCCCAGCATTTT. It specifies CASTPGGLGQPQHF.

The rearrangement joins TRBV29-1 to TRBJ1-3; D unclear. Germline CDR1 reads SQVTM; CDR2 reads ANQGSEA. V lost 7 bases and J 0 bases, leaving 13 bases between the germline ends. This CDR3 region has 14 residues. The DNA for the CDR3 is TGCAGCGCCCTTAGTCCGAGCTCTGGAAACACCATATATTTT. This sequence encodes CSALSPSSGNTIYF.

This clone was seen only a few times. This chain connects TRBV21-1 to TRBJ1-2. TRBV21-1 constitutes a pseudogene. The CDR3 length is 14 residues. CDR3 region: CASSKAPANYGYTF. For the CDR3, the DNA is TGTGCCAGCAGCAAAGCCCCTGCTAACTATGGCTACACCTTC.

The chain links TRBV6-5 to TRBJ1-6; D call uncertain. Per the germline V gene, CDR1 is MNHEY and CDR2 is SVGAGI. V gave up 2 bases and J gave up 7 bases, with 12 bases separating them. This CDR3 is 15 amino acids long. The CDR3 loop reads CASSYGPGGNSPLHF. The CDR3 bases are TGTGCCAGCAGTTACGGTCCGGGAGGGAATTCACCCCTCCACTTT.

V and J are TRBV28 and TRBJ1-1; D possibly corresponds to TRBD1 (5 bases). This CDR3 comprises 12 residues. Per the germline V gene, CDR1 is MDHEN and CDR2 is SYDVKM. The V and J ends lost 5 bases and 11 bases respectively, with 15 bases between them. As DNA, the CDR3 is TGTGCCAGCAGTCCGGGACTCTCAAAGGCTTTCTTT. Translating gives CASSPGLSKAFF. The whole variable domain, remainder taken from reference TRBV28 and TRBJ1-1, is DVKVTQSSRYLVKRTGEKVFLECVQDMDHENMFWYRQDPGLGLRLIYFSYDVKMKEKGDIPEGYSVSREKKERFSLILESASTNQTSMYLCASSPGLSKAFFGQGTRLTVV.

V is TRBV28 and J is TRBJ2-7; 10 bases align to TRBD2. With 5 bases clipped from V and 5 bases from J, the junction kept 12 bases outside the gene matches. The CDR3 runs to 16 residues. The germline V gene encodes CDR1 MDHEN and CDR2 SYDVKM. The CDR3 DNA reads TGTGCCAGCAGTCCCGAGACCGGGACTAGCGAACACGAGCAGTACTTC. Residues: CASSPETGTSEHEQYF.

J is TRBJ2-1 and V is TRBV7-3, with 9 bases identical to TRBD2. Germline V gene lookup returns CDR1 SGHTA and CDR2 FQGTGA. The CDR3 contains 13 residues. The V segment lost 5 bases and the J segment 6 bases; nucleotides outside the gene matches: 2. CDR3 protein: CASSLAGLNEQFF. CDR3 in DNA: TGTGCCAGCAGCCTAGCGGGGCTCAATGAGCAGTTCTTC.

The chain recombines TRBV2 with TRBJ2-3, with 7 bases lining up with TRBD2. Trimming removed 11 bases from V and 3 bases from J; junction bases left unmatched: 8. This CDR3 is 13 amino acids long. In germline, CDR1 is SNHLY, CDR2 FYNNEI. The CDR3 is CAAGTSATDTQYF. CDR3 nucleotide sequence: TGTGCCGCCGGAACTAGCGCGACAGATACGCAGTATTTT.

This clone has a handful of counts. V is TRBV7-9 and J is TRBJ1-1; TRBD1 is a possible D gene (5 bases). CDR1 is SEHNR and CDR2 is FQNEAQ in the germline V gene (reference sequence). The germline V and J ends were trimmed by 7 bases and 2 bases, with 11 bases remaining between them. The length of the CDR3 is 13 residues. The CDR3 DNA follows: TGTGCCAGCAACAGGTACCAAAACACTGAAGCTTTCTTT. Its protein is CASNRYQNTEAFF.

This clone has only one observation. J is TRBJ1-1 and V is TRBV2; TRBD1 is a possible D gene (5 bases). Germline V gene lookup returns CDR1 SNHLY and CDR2 FYNNEI. V was pared by 4 bases and J by 7 bases, with 13 bases between. This CDR3 spans 13 amino acids. This chain's CDR3 is CASSVERGGEAFF. The CDR3, as DNA: TGTGCCAGCAGTGTTGAGAGGGGAGGTGAAGCTTTCTTT. Drawing the rest from reference TRBV2 and TRBJ1-1, the complete variable domain is EPEVTQTPSHQVTQMGQEVILRCVPISNHLYFYWYRQILGQKVEFLVSFYNNEISEKSEIFDDQFSVERPDGSNFTLKIRSTKLEDSAMYFCASSVERGGEAFFGQGTRLTVV.

J is TRBJ2-7 and V is TRBV30; 8 bases agree with TRBD1. The CDR3 is 14 residues long. J lost 4 bases, V lost 5 bases, and 10 bases had no gene match. Germline values: CDR1 GTSNPN, CDR2 SVGIG (reference sequence). CDR3 coding DNA: TGTGCCTGGTCCACTGGGGGACAGGCTTACGAGCAGTACTTC. Its protein product is CAWSTGGQAYEQYF.

This chain links TRBV19 with TRBJ1-5; D is perhaps TRBD1 (6 bases). The V end lost 5 bases, the J end lost 2 bases, and 13 bases lay between the germline ends. Germline V CDR1 and CDR2: LNHDA, SQIVND (reference sequence). This CDR3 is 15 amino acids long. As DNA, the CDR3 is TGTGCCAGTAGTCAGCAGGGGCTTGGCAATCAGCCCCAGCATTTT. Protein: CASSQQGLGNQPQHF.

The chain links TRBV28 to TRBJ1-1; 7 bases are shared with TRBD1. The V and J ends lost 6 bases and 1 base, in that order; junction bases with no gene match: 5. This CDR3 contains 14 residues. Looked up from germline, CDR1 is MDHEN and CDR2 is SYDVKM. The CDR3 DNA reads TGTGCCAGCAGGACGACAGGGTCGAACACTGAAGCTTTCTTT. Amino acids: CASRTTGSNTEAFF.

Concerning this clone: Compared with germline, one end of the junction differs, possibly owing to a read error. The chain has TRBV24-1 and TRBJ1-5; 9 bases are shared with TRBD1. CDR1 and CDR2 from the germline V gene are KGHDR and SFDVKD. The CDR3 covers 13 residues. CDR3 protein: CATSDRGSQPQHF. Here the CDR3 DNA reads TGTGCCACAAGTGACAGGGGGAGTCAGCCCCAGCATTTT.

The V and J genes are TRBV19 and TRBJ1-2; D gene uncertain. Germline V lookup: CDR1 LNHDA, CDR2 SQIVND (reference sequence). The CDR3 has 14 amino acids. The germline V and J ends were trimmed by 5 bases and 5 bases, with 15 bases remaining between them. CDR3 coding DNA: TGTGCCAGTAGTTTCGCTGGGGAGCCTTATGGCTACACCTTC. Translating gives CASSFAGEPYGYTF.

This clone has only one observation. The chain uses TRBV5-8 and TRBJ1-2, with TRBD1 matching over 7 bases. Germline V lookup: CDR1 SGHTS, CDR2 YDEGEE. This CDR3 region has 15 residues. J lost 0 bases, V lost 4 bases, and 6 bases had no gene match. The CDR3 region has the DNA TGTGCCAGCAGCCTAGGGACAGCGACTAACTATGGCTACACCTTC. Its protein is CASSLGTATNYGYTF.

This chain connects TRBV12-3 or TRBV12-4 to TRBJ2-3, with a possible D match to TRBD2 (5 bases). This CDR3 has 12 amino acids. Written as DNA, the CDR3 is TGTGCTGGAGGCCGGGACACAGATACGCAGTATTTT. Translating it yields CAGGRDTDTQYF.

This chain links TRBV6-5 with TRBJ2-7, with D uncertain. Germline V gene sequence: CDR1 MNHEY, CDR2 SVGAGI. The V end was cut by 4 bases, the J end by 8 bases, with 21 bases between. There are 15 residues in the CDR3. CDR3 residues: CASSSRQKFIRQQYF. CDR3 sequence (DNA): TGTGCCAGCAGTTCTCGGCAGAAGTTCATCAGGCAGCAGTACTTC.

The chain is built from TRBV15 and TRBJ2-3; 13 nucleotides align to TRBD2. The CDR3 covers 16 residues. Trimming at V came to 4 bases and at J to 5 bases, leaving 6 bases not matched to a gene. Germline loops: CDR1 LNHNV, CDR2 YYDKDF (reference sequence). The CDR3 DNA follows: TGTGCCACCAGCATCGGACTAGCGGGAGATGGAGATACGCAGTATTTT. Translated, it gives CATSIGLAGDGDTQYF.

The gene calls are TRBV6-5 and TRBJ2-7; TRBD1 agrees at 7 bases. The germline V gene encodes CDR1 MNHEY and CDR2 SVGAGI. The CDR3 sequence is 12 residues long. V trimming: 5 bases; J trimming: 9 bases; junction bases outside the gene matches: 7. The CDR3 reads CASSRDRVVQYF. As DNA, the CDR3 is TGTGCCAGCAGTCGAGACAGGGTCGTGCAGTACTTC.

This chain uses TRBV28 with TRBJ1-2, with 12 bases identical to TRBD1. Looked up from germline, CDR1 is MDHEN and CDR2 is SYDVKM. After removal of 7 bases from V and 8 bases from J, the junction contained 11 bases not matched to a gene. CDR3 length equals 15 residues. For the CDR3, the DNA is TGTGCCAGCACACCCCTGGGGACAGGGGGCAAGGGCTACACCTTC. It translates to CASTPLGTGGKGYTF.

In this sample, this clone turned up a few times. This chain links TRBV11-2 with TRBJ2-1, with 7 nucleotides matching TRBD2. V shed 1 base and J 6 bases; nucleotides not matched to a gene: 6. The germline V gene has CDR1 SGHAT and CDR2 FQNNGV. The CDR3 covers 15 residues. Written as DNA, the CDR3 is TGTGCCAGCAGCTTAGCTCGAAGCGGGGCCAATGAGCAGTTCTTC. Its protein product is CASSLARSGANEQFF.

The chain combines TRBV4-3 with TRBJ2-7, with D possibly being TRBD2 (6 bases). V lost 0 bases, J lost 5 bases, and 14 bases lay in between. This CDR3 is 15 amino acids long. The V gene's germline CDR1 is LGHNA and CDR2 YSLEER. CDR3 sequence reads: CASSQDQGLMDEQYF. The DNA of the CDR3 is TGCGCCAGCAGCCAAGATCAGGGACTGATGGACGAGCAGTACTTC.

V is TRBV4-3 and J is TRBJ2-3, with TRBD1 matching over 12 bases. The trim removed 2 bases at V and 8 bases at J, leaving 5 bases unmatched. The CDR3 covers 15 residues. Germline-derived CDR1 and CDR2 are LGHNA and YSLEER. CDR3 in DNA: TGCGCCAGCAGCCAATACGGGACAGGGGGCCGTACGCAGTATTTT. The encoded protein is CASSQYGTGGRTQYF.